The rows below give T cell receptor beta chains drawn from one sample of a study of identifying expanded T cells in peripheral blood. Clones were sequenced by immunoSEQ multiplex PCR, and TCRdb holds only the in-frame ones, with some missing. The table shows approximately 130,000 clones, with 86% occurring only once. Material: blood. Receptors were obtained from a person aged 18-70 years in good health. Each CDR3 is given with its conserved first and last residue. D genes are given only for firm matches. Rows give clone size only sometimes, using once, few, many, or a class for an expanded clone.

j_gene	d_gene	v_gene	abundance	CDR3nt	CDR3aa
TRBJ2-7	.	TRBV6-1	few	TGTGCCAGCAGTGAAGCGGTCCACTACGAGCAGTACTTC	CASSEAVHYEQYF
TRBJ1-2	TRBD1	TRBV6-1	.	TGTGCCAGCAGACCACAGGGGAACCATGGCTACACCTTC	CASRPQGNHGYTF
TRBJ2-1	.	TRBV7-9	.	TGTGCCAGCAGCTCGACGAACGGGGCCTACAATGAGCAGTTCTTC	CASSSTNGAYNEQFF
TRBJ2-5	.	TRBV10-1	.	TGCGCCAGCAGTGATAGTGCCCAAGAGACCCAGTACTTC	CASSDSAQETQYF
TRBJ2-5	.	TRBV5-1	.	TGCGCCAGCAGCTTGGCCTTTGAAAAGACCCAGTACTTC	CASSLAFEKTQYF
TRBJ2-7	TRBD2	TRBV9	many	TGTGCCAGCAGCGAGGGACTAGCGGGAGTCTACGAGCAGTACTTC	CASSEGLAGVYEQYF
TRBJ2-5	TRBD1	TRBV9	.	TGTGCCAGCAGCGTAGCCCCCCCCGGACAGGGACAAGAGACCCAGTACTTC	CASSVAPPGQGQETQYF
TRBJ2-4	TRBD1	TRBV7-9	.	TGTGCCAGCAGTTACGACAGGGGAGACATTCAGTACTTC	CASSYDRGDIQYF
TRBJ1-5	.	TRBV7-2	few	TGTGCCAGCAGCCCGTCAGGGGATCAGCCCCAGCATTTT	CASSPSGDQPQHF
TRBJ2-5	TRBD1	TRBV11-2	.	TGTGCCAGCAGCTTTGGCCGGACAGGGCCCCTTTGGGCCCAGTACTTC	CASSFGRTGPLWAQYF
TRBJ2-1	TRBD2	TRBV7-6	once	TGTGCCAGCAGCCCCGGACTAGGAGGCTCCTACAATGAGCAGTTCTTC	CASSPGLGGSYNEQFF
TRBJ1-2	.	TRBV6-6	.	TGTGCCAGCAGTTCCACGACAGACTATGGCTACACCTTC	CASSSTTDYGYTF
TRBJ2-5	.	TRBV20-1	.	TGCGCGCCGGGACTCCAAGAGACCCAGTACTTC	CAPGLQETQYF
TRBJ1-2	.	TRBV7-6	.	TGTGCCAGCAGCGATATGAGTGGTGGCTACACCTTC	CASSDMSGGYTF
TRBJ1-5	.	TRBV7-9	.	TGTGCCAGCAGTCGGGGCCAAGAGCCCCAGCATTTT	CASSRGQEPQHF
TRBJ1-5	.	TRBV6-5	few	TGTGCCAGCAGTTCCGGACGGATCAATCAGCCCCAGCATTTT	CASSSGRINQPQHF
TRBJ1-1	.	TRBV4-1	.	TGCGCCAGCAGCAAAAACACTGAAGCTTTCTTT	CASSKNTEAFF
TRBJ2-7	TRBD1	TRBV18	.	TGTGCCAGCTCACCTACGGGCGGGACAGGGGGCTACGAGCAGTACTTC	CASSPTGGTGGYEQYF
TRBJ2-1	.	TRBV7-2	.	TGTGCCAGCAGCTTAGGGGGTATTGAGCAGTTCTTC	CASSLGGIEQFF
TRBJ2-2	.	TRBV18	once	TGTGCCAGCTCACCACCGCTCCATGGACGAACGAACACCGGGGAGCTGTTTTTT	CASSPPLHGRTNTGELFF
TRBJ1-1	.	TRBV18	.	TGTGCCAGCTCATCGACGCTGGGGAGCACTGAAGCTTTCTTT	CASSSTLGSTEAFF
TRBJ2-1	.	TRBV10-1	.	TGCGCCAGCAGTGATGGTGTCCAGGGGGGTAATGAGCAGTTCTTC	CASSDGVQGGNEQFF
TRBJ2-5	TRBD2	TRBV7-6	.	TGTGCCAGCAGCCAACTAGCGGGGGGCCGCGAGACCCAGTACTTC	CASSQLAGGRETQYF
TRBJ1-1	.	TRBV9	.	TGTGCCAGCAGCGTAGGAGGAGTAGACGGTGAAGCTTTCTTT	CASSVGGVDGEAFF
TRBJ1-4	.	TRBV4-1	few	TGCGCCAGCAGCCAGGGCGCTGGAATAGCTAATGAAAAACTGTTTTTT	CASSQGAGIANEKLFF
TRBJ2-3	.	TRBV19	.	TGTGCCAGTAGTAGCGGTTGGTACGACACAGATACGCAGTATTTT	CASSSGWYDTDTQYF
TRBJ1-1	TRBD1	TRBV5-6	.	TGTGCCAGCAGCCCGCTAGGACAGGTTGAAGCTTTCTTT	CASSPLGQVEAFF
TRBJ2-1	TRBD1	TRBV7-3	.	TGTGCCAGCAGTTGGGGACAGAGAGACAATGAGCAGTTCTTC	CASSWGQRDNEQFF
TRBJ1-3	.	TRBV9	few	TGTGCCAGCAGCGTGGGGCTGGGCTACTCTGGAAACACCATATATTTT	CASSVGLGYSGNTIYF
TRBJ2-7	TRBD1	TRBV28	.	TGTGCCAGCAGTTTCGGGGACAGGGGGGACTACGAGCAGTACTTC	CASSFGDRGDYEQYF
TRBJ2-7	TRBD2	TRBV5-4	.	TGTGCCAGCAGCCCCCATACTGGACTAGCTGGCGAGCAGTACTTC	CASSPHTGLAGEQYF
TRBJ1-5	.	TRBV6-1	.	TGTGCCAGCAGTGGAGCCGGGGGAGGCAATCAGCCCCAGCATTTT	CASSGAGGGNQPQHF
TRBJ1-2	TRBD1	TRBV9	.	TGTGCCAGCAGCCCCCTTGACAGGGGTGGAGGCTACACCTTC	CASSPLDRGGGYTF
TRBJ1-5	TRBD1	TRBV11-1	.	TGTGCCAGCAGCCATGGGGGACAGGACAATCAGCCCCAGCATTTT	CASSHGGQDNQPQHF
TRBJ2-1	TRBD2	TRBV7-8	.	TGTGCCAGCAGCGCACTAGCGGGGGCATACAATGAGCAGTTCTTC	CASSALAGAYNEQFF
TRBJ1-5	TRBD1	TRBV10-3	.	TGTGCCATCAGTAGGGACAGGGGGCGTCAGCCCCAGCATTTT	CAISRDRGRQPQHF
TRBJ2-7	.	TRBV16	.	TGTGCCAGCAGCCAAGCCGGGACGTCCTACGAGCAGTACTTC	CASSQAGTSYEQYF